The present T cell receptor (beta chain) was sequenced within a study of siplizumab effects on memory and regulatory T cells. Study results and limitations: Naive T cells looked more diverse than memory cells, and they looked like major contributors to the alloresponse. The suppressive capacity of proliferating Tregs from siplizumab cultures remained unconfirmed.

With regard to this clone: Its antigen is currently unknown.

Germline values: CDR1 KGHSH, CDR2 LQKENI. The CDR3 extends over 15 amino acids. The V end lost 5 bases, the J end lost 2 bases, and 15 bases lay between the germline ends. Assay used: immunoSEQ multiplex PCR; TCRdb lists only in-frame clones, some missing. The sample includes about 100,000 clones, 91% of them seen just once. J is TRBJ2-5 and V is TRBV18; D is ambiguous. The source is a human donor in good health. What was sequenced was CD4+ T cells sorted from blood. This chain's CDR3 is CASSWGRVTQETQYF. CDR3 nucleotide sequence: TGTGCCAGCTCATGGGGAAGGGTAACACAAGAGACCCAGTACTTC.